One T cell receptor beta chain is described in this entry. Its recognized antigen is unknown. From each donor, an approximately 2.3 ml peripheral blood sample was collected into PAXgene tubes and kept at -80 degrees C. Without T cell sorting, total RNA was isolated from whole blood using the PAXgene blood miRNA kit on an automated QIAcube. Peripheral blood from monozygotic twin pairs concordant or discordant for inflammatory bowel disease was subjected to deep TCRalpha and TCRbeta repertoire profiling with unique molecular barcoding. Smoking habits were recorded for all twin pairs, with individuals classified as current, former or never smokers. This sample is part of a study of monozygotic twins with inflammatory bowel disease (dated by TCRdb to between 2019 and 2020). Concerning the study at large: The complete study included around 30 monozygotic twin pairs: 19 IBD-discordant Danish pairs and nine German pairs, of which four were IBD-concordant and five were IBD-discordant. Within discordant pairs, disease-associated traits were sought mainly by comparing IBD patients with their genetically identical healthy co-twins. Each individual had, on average, about 151 000 unique TCRalpha sequences and 181 000 unique TCRbeta sequences available for analysis.

Sequences LNHNV (CDR1) and YYDKDF (CDR2) are obtained from the germline V gene (reference sequence). From its cysteine to its phenylalanine, the CDR3 spans 15 amino acids. No DNA is recorded. Libraries were made using 5' RACE. Preparation of each TCR library used 3,000 to 3,500 ng of total RNA. For each sample, cDNA synthesis with SMARTScribe reverse transcriptase was split into eight separate reactions. During cDNA synthesis, template switching introduced unique molecular identifiers that contained a 6-nucleotide sample barcode. TCRalpha and TCRbeta cDNA was amplified by two nested PCRs of 16 and 9 cycles, with bead purification after each PCR. Before amplification, the cDNA was treated with uracil DNA-glycosylase and purified using the QIAquick PCR purification kit. The second PCR added Illumina TruSeq-compatible adapters along with sample-specific barcodes. TapeStation and Qubit were used to check library quality and concentration, and about 5 ng of each library was pooled. Sequencing of the pooled libraries was done on an Illumina HiSeq2500 single-index Rapid Run using custom sequencing primers and 2 x 100 bp reads. For the original study's pipeline: PCR and sequencing errors were corrected by UMI-based consensus assembly using MiGEC version 1.2.6. MiXCR version 2.1.1 was used to carry out V(D)J alignment, clonotype assembly and CDR3 extraction. Gene usage, clonotype sharing and MAIT/NKT TCR abundance were normalised by analysing the top 1000, 10 000 and 20 000 clonotypes per sample. Diversity was computed as the inverse Simpson index with the vegan R package after downsampling to 27 000 UMIs. Paired Mann-Whitney U tests on discordant twin pairs were used, with Benjamini-Hochberg multiple-testing correction. The reads, reprocessed by TCRdb, yield one row per CDR3 protein sequence and no DNA. It is TCRdb's table, rather than the study itself, that gives the V and J calls and clone size. The table for this sample lists about 200,000 distinct CDR3 sequences. The ten most abundant clones make up roughly 7.1% of the sample.

Broader findings and caveats from the paper: Because patients were on differing immunosuppressive treatments, the repertoires may have picked up extra background noise and inter-individual variability. Measured by the inverse Simpson index, TCRbeta repertoire diversity was lower in IBD patients than in their healthy co-twins. No single strong signal or clonotype linked to IBD turned up in the results, so the idea that one exists was not supported. Compared with healthy twins, IBD patients shared fewer clonotypes with other individuals, and the difference was most pronounced in patients with signs of disease activity. No difference in repertoire similarity was observed between concordant and discordant twins, possibly owing to limited statistical power. The analysis was unable to tell different T cell subtypes apart.

The chain is made from TRBV15 and TRBJ1-2; the D gene TCRdb calls, TRBD1, cannot be checked with no DNA. The clonotype comes from a human donor with ulcerative colitis or Crohn's disease, or a healthy co-twin of an affected twin (not recorded which). The sequenced material came from blood. The CDR3: CATSLDVGKGYGYTF.